The next 27 T cell receptor beta chains were all read from a single sample in a study of sequential checkpoint blockade in melanoma. Sequenced by immunoSEQ multiplex PCR; TCRdb stores in-frame clones only, minus some. The repertoire has 31,000 or so clones, 75% to 90% of them found once; the top ten carry approximately 23%. Treatment noted: randomized to nivolumab then ipilimumab (arm A) or the reverse (arm B). The material sequenced was CD8+ T cells sorted from blood (inferred from file names), taken from a patient given nivolumab and ipilimumab in sequence. The source is a human donor with melanoma.

The genes are TRBV28 and TRBJ2-2; 7 positions agree with TRBD1. The CDR3 is made up of 14 amino acids. V dropped 4 bases and J dropped 3; count of bases not matched to a gene: 2. CDR1 MDHEN and CDR2 SYDVKM come from the germline V gene. DNA for the CDR3: TGTGCCAGCAGTTGGACAGGACACACCGGGGAGCTGTTTTTT. Protein product: CASSWTGHTGELFF.

J is TRBJ1-1 and V is TRBV10-2; 9 positions agree with TRBD1. Germline V gene lookup returns CDR1 WSHSY and CDR2 SAAADI. The V gene end was trimmed by 2 bases and the J gene end by 5 bases; junction bases not matched to a gene: 6. The CDR3 sequence is 15 residues long. CDR3 region: CASSEPGQGDTEAFF. CDR3 in DNA: TGCGCCAGCAGTGAGCCGGGACAGGGTGATACTGAAGCTTTCTTT.

The J gene is TRBJ2-2, the V gene TRBV7-6, with D possibly being TRBD2 (7 bases). V was clipped by 5 bases and J by 7 bases, with 26 bases between them. The germline CDR1 and CDR2 sequences are SGHVS and FNYEAQ. CDR3 length equals 18 residues. CDR3 coding DNA: TGTGCCAGCAGCCCCTGGGGGGGCACTAGCGATTGGGGCGGGGAGCTGTTTTTT. It is translated as CASSPWGGTSDWGGELFF.

The chain combines TRBV27 with TRBJ2-1; 8 positions match TRBD2. CDR3 length: 15 amino acids. Per the germline V gene, CDR1 is MNHEY and CDR2 is SMNVEV (reference sequence). After removal of 6 bases from V and 2 bases from J, the junction contained 6 bases not matched to a gene. DNA for the CDR3: TGTGCCAGCAGCAAGCGGGAGCCTACCTACAATGAGCAGTTCTTC. Translation: CASSKREPTYNEQFF.

The chain is built from TRBV5-4 and TRBJ2-1, with 9 bases matching TRBD1. The length of the CDR3 is 13 residues. Germline CDR1 SGHNT, CDR2 YYREEE (reference sequence). V shed 3 bases, J shed 8 bases, and the junction held 3 bases outside the gene matches. The CDR3 is CASSWTGVDEQFF. The CDR3 DNA is TGTGCCAGCAGCTGGACAGGGGTGGATGAGCAGTTCTTC.

The chain has TRBV27 and TRBJ2-7, with 7 bases fitting TRBD1. CDR3 length: 14 residues. The germline CDR1 and CDR2 sequences are MNHEY and SMNVEV (reference sequence). The V gene end was trimmed by 4 bases and the J gene end by 4 bases; junction bases not matched to a gene: 7. CDR3 bases: TGTGCCAGCAGTTCCCGGGACAGAGGTTACGAGCAGTACTTC. Amino acid sequence: CASSSRDRGYEQYF.

V is TRBV4-3 and J is TRBJ1-5; D possibly corresponds to TRBD1 (5 bases). The V gene's germline CDR1 is LGHNA and CDR2 YSLEER. Trimming took off 4 bases at V and 4 bases at J, with 14 bases between the two ends. The CDR3 loop spans 15 amino acids. For the CDR3, the DNA is TGCGCCAGCAGCCCGGGGGACGGCCCGAATCAGCCCCAGCATTTT. Protein product: CASSPGDGPNQPQHF.

The genes are TRBV19 and TRBJ1-1; 7 bases line up with TRBD1. The CDR3 runs to 14 residues. The V gene end was trimmed by 9 bases and the J gene end by 4 bases; junction bases not matched to a gene: 11. Germline V gene lookup returns CDR1 LNHDA and CDR2 SQIVND (reference sequence). The CDR3 sequence is CASQHIAGGTEAFF. CDR3 in DNA: TGTGCCAGCCAACATATTGCAGGGGGCACTGAAGCTTTCTTT.

This clone was detected once. This rearrangement joins TRBV6-5 to TRBJ2-5; 7 nucleotides match TRBD2. Judging by the DNA end, TRBJ2-7 fits better; the J call may be wrong. This CDR3 spans 12 amino acids. Germline lookup yields CDR1 MNHEY and CDR2 SVGAGI. CDR3 sequence reads: CASSSAGIEQYF. The DNA of the CDR3 is TGTGCCAGCAGTTCAGCGGGGATCGAGCAGTACTTC.

This clone was seen more than once but under ten times. V and J are TRBV4-3 and TRBJ2-5, with TRBD2 matching 10 bases. The CDR3 is 15 amino acids. Germline CDR1 reads LGHNA; CDR2 reads YSLEER. Losses at the gene ends were 1 base for V and 5 bases for J; bases not matched to a gene: 4. CDR3 nucleotide sequence: TGCGCCAGCAGCCAAGGGGGACTAGCGTACGAGACCCAGTACTTC. This sequence encodes CASSQGGLAYETQYF.

The genes are TRBV28 and TRBJ2-7; D is ambiguous. In germline, CDR1 is MDHEN, CDR2 SYDVKM. The V end was cut by 5 bases, the J end by 3 bases, with 20 bases between. The CDR3 length is 16 residues. The CDR3 loop reads CASSMGQTLYYYEQYF. CDR3 bases: TGTGCCAGCAGTATGGGTCAGACACTTTATTACTACGAGCAGTACTTC.

The gene calls are TRBV5-4 and TRBJ1-1, with TRBD1 identical over 7 bases. V was clipped by 4 bases and J by 5 bases; unmatched bases: 11. Germline V gene data show CDR1 as SGHNT and CDR2 as YYREEE (reference sequence). This CDR3 comprises 15 residues. The CDR3: CASSPWDSRRTEAFF. In DNA, the CDR3 is TGTGCCAGCAGCCCGTGGGACAGCCGGCGGACTGAAGCTTTCTTT. Looking up the rest from reference TRBV5-4 and TRBJ1-1 gives the full variable domain: ETGVTQSPTHLIKTRGQQVTLRCSSQSGHNTVSWYQQALGQGPQFIFQYYREEENGRGNFPPRFSGLQFPNYSSELNVNALELDDSALYLCASSPWDSRRTEAFFGQGTRLTVV.

This CDR3 reads CASSQDYGQVYYEQYF. Written as DNA, the CDR3 is TGCGCCAGCAGCCAAGATTATGGGCAAGTTTACTACGAGCAGTACTTC. The chain carries TRBV4-1 and TRBJ2-7, with no clear D. The CDR3 extends over 16 amino acids. Deletions cut 0 bases from V and 3 bases from J, with 15 bases between. Germline CDR1 reads MGHRA; CDR2 reads YSYEKL.

The V gene is TRBV19, the J gene TRBJ1-5; no definite D call. Trimming pared 3 bases from V and 0 bases from J, leaving 9 bases between. This CDR3 is 15 amino acids long. The germline V gene has CDR1 LNHDA and CDR2 SQIVND (reference sequence). CDR3 in DNA: TGTGCCAGTAGTATGGAGCCATATAGCAATCAGCCCCAGCATTTT. Translated: CASSMEPYSNQPQHF.

The J gene is TRBJ1-5, the V gene TRBV6-1; no definite D call. The CDR3 is 11 residues long. Trimming took off 3 bases at V and 6 bases at J, with 3 bases between the two ends. Germline V gene data show CDR1 as MNHNS and CDR2 as SASEGT. CDR3 nucleotide sequence: TGTGCCAGCAGTGACCGTCAGCCCCAGCATTTT. Residues: CASSDRQPQHF.

The chain is built from TRBV11-2 and TRBJ2-3; D gene ambiguous. V lost 3 bases and J 8 bases, leaving 9 bases between the germline ends. Germline values: CDR1 SGHAT, CDR2 FQNNGV. This CDR3 has 12 amino acids. CDR3 loop: CASSFSGGTQYF. Here the CDR3 DNA reads TGTGCCAGCAGCTTTTCGGGTGGTACGCAGTATTTT.

This clone came up once. The rearrangement links TRBV5-8 to TRBJ2-7, with D perhaps matching TRBD1 (5 bases). This CDR3 is 15 amino acids long. CDR1 SGHTS and CDR2 YDEGEE come from the germline V gene. V dropped 0 bases and J dropped 3 bases, with 13 bases sitting between them. DNA of the CDR3: TGTGCCAGCAGCTTGGCGCCCGACAGTTACTACGAGCAGTACTTC. Translation gives CASSLAPDSYYEQYF.

The chain has TRBV7-9 and TRBJ2-3; 8 nucleotides match TRBD1. Trimming at V came to 7 bases and at J to 4 bases, leaving 10 bases not matched to a gene. Germline V gives CDR1 SEHNR, CDR2 FQNEAQ (reference sequence). There are 15 residues in the CDR3. The CDR3 DNA reads TGTGCCAGCAACTACAGGGGGTTATTTCCAGATACGCAGTATTTT. Protein: CASNYRGLFPDTQYF.

By sample fraction, this clone is medium-sized. Other DNA sequences of this sample code for an identical CDR3. This chain links TRBV4-1 with TRBJ2-7; 7 bases are a match to TRBD1. Germline V lookup: CDR1 MGHRA, CDR2 YSYEKL. The J segment lost 2 bases and the V segment lost 1 base, leaving 2 bases of the junction unmatched. This CDR3 has 14 residues. As DNA, the CDR3 is TGCGCCAGCAGCCAAGCCGACAGGGCCTACGAGCAGTACTTC. This sequence encodes CASSQADRAYEQYF.

The chain joins TRBV9 to TRBJ2-3, with 13 bases lining up with TRBD2. Germline loops: CDR1 SGDLS, CDR2 YYNGEE. V lost 4 bases and J lost 3; bases outside the gene matches: 23. The CDR3 length is 22 residues. This CDR3 is CASSSGTGLKLAGGPGTDTQYF. In DNA form, the CDR3 reads TGTGCCAGCAGCTCCGGGACAGGCCTCAAACTAGCGGGAGGGCCAGGGACAGATACGCAGTATTTT. Using reference TRBV9 and TRBJ2-3 for the parts outside the CDR3, the full variable domain is DSGVTQTPKHLITATGQRVTLRCSPRSGDLSVYWYQQSLDQGLQFLIQYYNGEERAKGNILERFSAQQFPDLHSELNLSSLELGDSALYFCASSSGTGLKLAGGPGTDTQYFGPGTRLTVL.

The rearrangement joins TRBV29-1 to TRBJ2-4, with 7 bases that match TRBD1. This CDR3 has 16 residues. Germline V gives CDR1 SQVTM, CDR2 ANQGSEA. V was clipped by 7 bases and J by 0 bases; unmatched bases: 12. The CDR3 DNA is TGCAGCGCTGAGGGGGCAGGGGTCCTAGCCAAAAACATTCAGTACTTC. Its protein product is CSAEGAGVLAKNIQYF.

The V call is TRBV27, the J call TRBJ2-7; D may be TRBD1 (7 bases). CDR1 is MNHEY and CDR2 is SMNVEV in the germline V gene (reference sequence). V was pared by 2 bases and J by 2 bases, with 13 bases between. This CDR3 has 15 residues. This CDR3 is CASSLGAGGPYEQYF. The CDR3 DNA is TGTGCCAGCAGTTTAGGTGCAGGGGGGCCCTACGAGCAGTACTTC.

CDR3 in DNA: TGTGCCAGCAGCTTAGTTAGCGGGAGTTACGAGCAGTACTTC. Its protein product is CASSLVSGSYEQYF. The rearrangement joins TRBV11-2 to TRBJ2-7; TRBD2 matches at 9 bases. Germline assignment: CDR1 SGHAT and CDR2 FQNNGV. The V gene end was trimmed by 1 base and the J gene end by 4 bases; junction bases not matched to a gene: 2. The CDR3 is 14 residues long.

The table lists this clone with a few counts. This sequence joins TRBV27 and TRBJ2-1, with D possibly matching TRBD2 (6 bases). V lost 3 bases and J lost 2, with 8 bases in between. CDR3 length: 14 residues. Germline-derived CDR1 and CDR2 are MNHEY and SMNVEV (reference sequence). As DNA, the CDR3 is TGTGCCAGCAGTTTCGCGGGGACCTACAATGAGCAGTTCTTC. It encodes CASSFAGTYNEQFF.

This chain uses TRBV28 with TRBJ1-2; the D is unclear. Germline V gives CDR1 MDHEN, CDR2 SYDVKM. The CDR3 is 13 amino acids. V lost 10 bases and J 4 bases, leaving 16 bases between the germline ends. The CDR3 protein is CATLEEMAYGYTF. The CDR3 DNA follows: TGTGCCACCCTCGAGGAGATGGCCTATGGCTACACCTTC.

This clone was observed once. The V gene is TRBV29-1, the J gene TRBJ1-2; 10 bases line up with TRBD1. This CDR3 has 13 amino acids. CDR1 is SQVTM and CDR2 is ANQGSEA in the germline V gene. CDR3 nucleotide sequence: TGCACCGCCCTAGACAGGGGGCCGTATGGCTACACCTTC. It is translated as CTALDRGPYGYTF.

The CDR3 DNA is TGCGCCAGCAGCTTGTCAACGGGGGGGTCGAGAGATACGCAGTATTTT. Translated: CASSLSTGGSRDTQYF. V and J are TRBV5-1 and TRBJ2-3; TRBD2 matches 8 bases. Germline CDR1 reads SGHRS; CDR2 reads YFSETQ. The V segment lost 1 base and the J segment 5 bases; nucleotides outside the gene matches: 9. The CDR3 runs to 16 residues.